These 12 T cell receptor beta chains were sequenced from one sample in a study of T cells in Graves' hyperthyroidism and ophthalmopathy. RNA transcripts provided the source from which TCR beta CDR3 regions were amplified. RT-PCR in the first round (using the HTBI primer set) targeted the TCR CDR3. TCRdb ran MiXCR on the multiplex PCR reads and lists one entry per CDR3 protein. The data hold approximately 530,000 distinct CDR3 sequences, with less than 20% observed a single time. Sequenced input: blood. The receptors were sampled from a middle-aged man with Graves' ophthalmopathy.

This clonotype occurred many times. This chain uses TRBV6-2 or TRBV6-3 with TRBJ2-1, with 8 bases identical to TRBD2. Germline trimming cut 10 bases from V and 8 bases from J; bases unmatched to any gene: 13. CDR3 size: 14 residues. The germline CDR1 and CDR2 sequences are MNHEY and SVGEGT. Here the CDR3 DNA reads TGTGCCACCGTTTCCGGGACTAGTAGGGATGAGCAGTTCTTC. It specifies CATVSGTSRDEQFF.

This clonotype was seen repeatedly, ten times or more. V is TRBV7-9 and J is TRBJ2-1, with a tentative D call TRBD2 (7 bases). V was cut by 5 bases and J by 4 bases, with 15 bases left in between. Germline V lookup: CDR1 SEHNR, CDR2 FQNEAQ (reference sequence). This CDR3 spans 15 amino acids. CDR3 in amino acids: CASSPRGGGYNEQFF. The DNA for the CDR3 is TGTGCCAGCAGCCCGCGGGGAGGGGGATACAATGAGCAGTTCTTC. The full variable domain, its missing parts supplied by reference TRBV7-9 and TRBJ2-1, is DTGVSQNPRHKITKRGQNVTFRCDPISEHNRLYWYRQTLGQGPEFLTYFQNEAQLEKSRLLSDRFSAERPKGSFSTLEIQRTEQGDSAMYLCASSPRGGGYNEQFFGPGTRLTVL.

The V and J genes are TRBV12-3 or TRBV12-4 and TRBJ1-5, with a tentative D call TRBD1 (5 bases). This CDR3 spans 12 amino acids. Trimming pared 7 bases from V and 9 bases from J, leaving 13 bases between. The CDR3 protein is CASTRYQGPQHF. The CDR3 region has the DNA TGTGCCAGCACCCGATACCAGGGGCCCCAGCATTTT.

This clonotype was observed a few times. The chain uses TRBV6-1 and TRBJ2-5; 8 bases are shared with TRBD1. Germline CDR1 is MNHNS and CDR2 is SASEGT. The CDR3 sequence is 14 residues long. Unmatched junction bases numbered 7, after V lost 6 bases and J lost 4 bases. CDR3 residues: CASSLPGGVETQYF. The CDR3 region has the DNA TGTGCCAGCAGCCTCCCAGGGGGCGTAGAGACCCAGTACTTC.

This clonotype was detected only a few times. The chain joins TRBV9 to TRBJ1-2; D not resolved. The germline V and J ends were trimmed by 3 bases and 8 bases, with 11 bases remaining between them. CDR3 length: 12 amino acids. Germline values: CDR1 SGDLS, CDR2 YYNGEE. The CDR3 spells CASSGRLGGYTF. The CDR3 DNA is TGTGCCAGCAGCGGAAGGTTGGGAGGCTACACCTTC.

The chain's CDR3 is CSARNDPGLAYEQYF. The CDR3 DNA follows: TGCAGTGCCCGAAATGACCCGGGACTAGCCTACGAGCAGTACTTC. This rearrangement joins TRBV20-1 to TRBJ2-7; 8 bases align to TRBD2. Germline values: CDR1 DFQATT, CDR2 SNEGSKA (reference sequence). The CDR3 is 15 residues long. Trimming at V came to 6 bases and at J to 2 bases, leaving 12 bases not matched to a gene.

This clonotype was recorded many times. The chain links TRBV7-2 to TRBJ2-2; the D is unclear. Trimming removed 5 bases at V and 5 bases at J, with 9 bases between. There are 13 residues in the CDR3. CDR1 is SGHTA, CDR2 FQGNSA, per germline. For the CDR3, the DNA is TGTGCCAGCAGCCCCCATAAAACCGGGGAGCTGTTTTTT. Encoded protein: CASSPHKTGELFF.

This clonotype came up a few times. The chain is built from TRBV25-1 and TRBJ1-2; D might be TRBD1 (5 bases). The V and J ends lost 6 bases and 1 base respectively, with 15 bases between them. Germline assignment: CDR1 MGHDK and CDR2 SYGVNS. This CDR3 comprises 15 residues. This CDR3 is CASRGTGRNNYGYTF. CDR3 DNA sequence: TGTGCCAGCAGGGGTACGGGACGGAATAACTATGGCTACACCTTC.

This clonotype occurred many times. The genes are TRBV2 and TRBJ2-1; possible D gene TRBD2, 7 bases. The CDR3 is 15 amino acids. Germline-derived CDR1 and CDR2 are SNHLY and FYNNEI. V was pared by 8 bases and J by 0 bases, with 14 bases between. The CDR3 spells CASGGGSSSYNEQFF. For the CDR3, the DNA is TGTGCCAGCGGGGGGGGCTCCAGCTCCTACAATGAGCAGTTCTTC.

This clonotype was observed a handful of times. This chain uses TRBV18 with TRBJ2-3; D gene ambiguous. Germline CDR1 and CDR2: KGHSH and LQKENI. V was cut by 6 bases and J by 3 bases, with 13 bases left in between. CDR3 size: 14 residues. The chain's CDR3 is CASSLSQVTDTQYF. The CDR3 nucleotides are TGTGCCAGCTCCCTCTCGCAGGTGACAGATACGCAGTATTTT.

This clonotype was seen repeatedly, ten times or more. The chain uses TRBV18 and TRBJ1-1, with unresolved D. Germline lookup yields CDR1 KGHSH and CDR2 LQKENI. The V end lost 3 bases, the J end lost 0 bases, and 5 bases lay between the germline ends. CDR3 size: 13 residues. The CDR3, as DNA: TGTGCCAGCTCACCGGCAGTGAACACTGAAGCTTTCTTT. Amino acids: CASSPAVNTEAFF.

In the case of this clonotype: A junction boundary mismatches the germline segment, possibly from a read error. The chain is built from TRBV11-2 and TRBJ2-4, with TRBD2 matching 10 bases. Germline V gene lookup returns CDR1 SGHAT and CDR2 FQNNGV. The CDR3 is 17 residues long. The CDR3 nucleotides read TGCGCCAGCAGCCAAGGACTAGCGGAGCTCAACAAAAACATTCAGTACTTC. This sequence encodes CASSQGLAELNKNIQYF.